The 22 T cell receptor beta chains given below trace back to one sample, sequenced in a study of spatial heterogeneity in lung cancer (dated by TCRdb to between 2017 and 2020). The method behind the library was 5' RACE. Sequencing used a NextSeq 500. TCRdb handled the public reads itself, with Q25 trimming in fastp and clone calling in MiXCR, and kept productive beta chains. Each entry is one CDR3 protein sequence, shown with its most common DNA and genes. This sample holds 45,000 or so distinct CDR3 sequences; around 7.6% were observed only once. The ten largest clones take up 13% of the sample. The sample's time point label, decoded: sample taken at primary tumor resection. For TCR sequencing, whole RNA was extracted from tumor and nontumor lung tissue, or from cryopreserved PBMC samples, and no cell sorting was done. This material consisted of PBMCs, taken at surgery. The receptors were gathered from a female donor with early-stage non-small cell lung cancer.

This clonotype was counted ten times or more. The gene calls are TRBV4-3 and TRBJ1-2; D unresolved. CDR1 is LGHNA, CDR2 YSLEER, per germline. This CDR3 is built from 15 residues. Trimming removed 0 bases at V and 4 bases at J, with 12 bases between. The CDR3, as DNA: TGCGCCAGCAGCCAAGATAGGAGCAGAGTCTATGGCTACACCTTC. Encoded protein: CASSQDRSRVYGYTF.

The chain employs TRBV6-5 and TRBJ2-1; 8 bases are a match to TRBD1. Germline CDR1 and CDR2: MNHEY and SVGAGI. The CDR3 length is 16 residues. V shed 5 bases and J 2 bases; nucleotides not matched to a gene: 8. DNA of the CDR3: TGTGCCAGCAGTCCCAGGGGGCCCGCTCCCTACAATGAGCAGTTCTTC. This translates into CASSPRGPAPYNEQFF.

There are many counts of this clonotype. The chain is built from TRBV20-1 and TRBJ1-1; possible D gene TRBD1, 5 bases. V dropped 6 bases and J dropped 3 bases, with 20 bases sitting between them. CDR1 and CDR2 from the germline V gene are DFQATT and SNEGSKA (reference sequence). The CDR3 spans 15 residues. CDR3 residues: CSALRAGRGDTEAFF. In nucleotides, the CDR3 is TGCAGTGCCCTAAGGGCGGGGCGGGGAGACACTGAAGCTTTCTTT.

This chain joins TRBV5-5 and TRBJ1-3; D ambiguous. This CDR3 is built from 15 residues. Trimming shortened V by 3 bases and J by 1 base, and 11 bases separated the two germline ends. Germline CDR1 is SGHKS and CDR2 is YYEKEE (reference sequence). CDR3 residues: CASSSGPSSGNTIYF. The DNA of the CDR3 is TGTGCCAGCAGCTCCGGGCCCAGTTCTGGAAACACCATATATTTT.

V is TRBV7-2 and J is TRBJ1-1; D unclear. Trimming pared 1 base from V and 1 base from J, leaving 7 bases between. Germline V CDR1 and CDR2: SGHTA, FQGNSA. This CDR3 is 14 amino acids long. DNA for the CDR3: TGTGCCAGCAGCTTAGTGAAAGGGAACACTGAAGCTTTCTTT. It encodes CASSLVKGNTEAFF.

This clonotype was counted ten times or more. This rearrangement joins TRBV7-4 to TRBJ2-7; TRBD1 matches 8 bases. The CDR3 contains 16 residues. Germline lookup yields CDR1 SGHVT and CDR2 SQSDAQ. The trim removed 5 bases at V and 2 bases at J, leaving 11 bases unmatched. The CDR3 DNA sequence: TGTGCCAGCAGCCCCTTTCGACAGGGGACGCCCTACGAGCAGTACTTC. Protein product: CASSPFRQGTPYEQYF.

There are a few counts of this clonotype. The CDR3, as DNA: TGCGCCAGCAGCCAAGATCTGTGGGACAGCGAAAACTCCTACAATGAGCAGTTCTTC. This translates into CASSQDLWDSENSYNEQFF. V and J are TRBV4-3 and TRBJ2-1; 7 bases align to TRBD1. This CDR3 has 19 residues. Germline CDR1 is LGHNA and CDR2 is YSLEER. Losses at the gene ends were 0 bases for V and 0 bases for J; bases not matched to a gene: 11.

This clonotype appeared many times. The CDR3 reads CASSKARAQSRYGYTF. In DNA form, the CDR3 reads TGTGCCAGCAGCAAAGCTCGTGCCCAAAGTCGCTATGGCTACACCTTC. The rearrangement links TRBV21-1 to TRBJ1-2. TRBV21-1 represents a pseudogene. This CDR3 spans 16 amino acids.

This clonotype occurred many times. The CDR3 loop is CASSLMAYTEAFF. As DNA, the CDR3 is TGTGCCAGCAGCTTAATGGCCTACACTGAAGCTTTCTTT. This chain joins TRBV11-2 and TRBJ1-1; D ambiguous. The CDR3 totals 13 residues. Trimming stripped 2 bases from V and 3 bases from J, with 7 bases between. Germline CDR1 is SGHAT and CDR2 is FQNNGV.

This clonotype showed up many times. The CDR3 DNA follows: TGTGCCAGCAGCGTCGCGGGGGGGCCCTTCAATGAGCAGTTCTTC. Its protein is CASSVAGGPFNEQFF. The rearrangement joins TRBV7-3 to TRBJ2-1; 9 bases are shared with TRBD2. Trimming cost V 5 bases and J 6 bases; bases outside gene matches: 8. In germline, CDR1 is SGHTA, CDR2 FQGTGA. The CDR3 contains 15 residues.

This clonotype was seen at least ten times. V usage is TRBV5-6 and J usage is TRBJ1-5; D is undetermined. Germline CDR1 SGHDT, CDR2 YYEEEE. The CDR3 has 15 residues. The ends were cut back, 0 bases at V and 0 bases at J, with 7 bases in the middle. For the CDR3, the DNA is TGTGCCAGCAGCTTGGCCGGGGATAGCAATCAGCCCCAGCATTTT. Its protein is CASSLAGDSNQPQHF.

In this sample, this clonotype turned up many times. The chain employs TRBV18 and TRBJ2-1; no reliable D call. V lost 3 bases, J lost 5 bases, and 11 bases lay in between. The CDR3 sequence is 14 residues long. Germline V gene lookup returns CDR1 KGHSH and CDR2 LQKENI. CDR3 nucleotide sequence: TGTGCCAGCTCACCCCGGCCAGAGCACAATGAGCAGTTCTTC. Translation: CASSPRPEHNEQFF.

This clonotype occurred many times. V usage is TRBV7-9 and J usage is TRBJ2-7; D is unresolved. The CDR3 consists of 14 residues. With 4 bases removed from V and 2 bases from J, the gap between germline ends came to 12 bases. Germline CDR1 reads SEHNR; CDR2 reads FQNEAQ (reference sequence). CDR3 loop: CASSSGSPPYEQYF. The CDR3 DNA follows: TGTGCCAGCAGCTCTGGTTCTCCTCCCTACGAGCAGTACTTC.

This clonotype was counted a few times. V usage is TRBV15 and J usage is TRBJ1-1, with D possibly TRBD1 on 5 matching bases. This CDR3 region has 15 residues. Per germline, CDR1 LNHNV and CDR2 YYDKDF (reference sequence). V shed 0 bases and J shed 1 base, with 9 bases lying between them. This chain's CDR3 is CATSRDQGTNTEAFF. For the CDR3, the DNA is TGTGCCACCAGCAGAGATCAGGGAACGAACACTGAAGCTTTCTTT.

This clonotype was observed many times. This rearrangement joins TRBV29-1 to TRBJ2-7, with D possibly being TRBD1 or TRBD2 (6 bases each). The CDR3 is 13 amino acids. The V gene lost 4 bases and the J gene lost 0 bases, with 10 bases spanning the gap. The germline gives CDR1 SQVTM, CDR2 ANQGSEA. In nucleotides, the CDR3 is TGCAGCGTTGCGGAGGGGGTCTCCTACGAGCAGTACTTC. It encodes CSVAEGVSYEQYF.

This clonotype was seen a few times. The chain recombines TRBV7-2 with TRBJ2-2; the D gene is possibly TRBD1 (5 bases). The CDR3 contains 16 residues. V was clipped by 5 bases and J by 0 bases, with 13 bases between them. Germline loops: CDR1 SGHTA, CDR2 FQGNSA. CDR3 nucleotide sequence: TGTGCCAGCAGCCTCCTGGGGCTCCCGAACACCGGGGAGCTGTTTTTT. It yields the protein CASSLLGLPNTGELFF.

The chain couples TRBV27 to TRBJ2-2, with 8 bases that match TRBD2. Germline V gene data show CDR1 as MNHEY and CDR2 as SMNVEV (reference sequence). The J segment lost 5 bases and the V segment lost 7 bases, leaving 12 bases of the junction unmatched. This CDR3 comprises 16 residues. The CDR3 spells CASNRFGGGLTGELFF. In nucleotides, the CDR3 is TGTGCCAGCAACCGATTCGGGGGGGGGCTAACCGGGGAGCTGTTTTTT.

This clonotype was seen just once. A much larger clonotype is one base distant, so this may be a read error. V is TRBV9 and J is TRBJ2-3; D is unresolved. CDR1 is SGDLS and CDR2 is YYNGEE in the germline V gene. Trimming pared 1 base from V and 0 bases from J, leaving 6 bases between. The CDR3 contains 14 residues. The CDR3 here is CASSVSSSTDTQYF. The DNA of the CDR3 is TGTGCCAGCAGCGTAAGCAGTAGCACAGATACGCAGTATTTT.

This clonotype has at least ten counts. The chain has TRBV6-1 and TRBJ2-5; 12 nucleotides match TRBD2. The V gene's germline CDR1 is MNHNS and CDR2 SASEGT. The CDR3 is made up of 15 amino acids. J gave up 4 bases and V 7 bases, and 7 bases lay outside the gene matches. The chain's CDR3 is CASNGLAGSLETQYF. The CDR3 DNA reads TGTGCCAGCAATGGACTAGCGGGGTCATTAGAGACCCAGTACTTC.

The CDR3 reads CAGATDTQYF. The CDR3 nucleotides read TGTGCGGGGGCCACAGATACGCAGTATTTT. V gene TRBV12-3 or TRBV12-4 combines with J gene TRBJ2-3, with a weak D call TRBD1 (6 bases). CDR3 size: 10 residues.

This clonotype showed up many times. The V and J genes are TRBV12-3 or TRBV12-4 and TRBJ2-3; TRBD1 matches at 10 bases. The ends lost 6 bases at V and 3 bases at J; junction bases unmatched: 6. The length of the CDR3 is 15 residues. CDR3 coding DNA: TGTGCCAGCAGCCTCCCGGGACAGGGGACAGATACGCAGTATTTT. This encodes CASSLPGQGTDTQYF.

This clonotype was detected ten times or more. This sequence joins TRBV12-3 or TRBV12-4 and TRBJ2-1; 7 nucleotides line up with TRBD1. The CDR3 has 13 residues. The trim removed 5 bases at V and 5 bases at J, leaving 3 bases unmatched. CDR3 coding DNA: TGTGCCAGCAGTAAAGGGACAGACAATGAGCAGTTCTTC. Translated, it gives CASSKGTDNEQFF.